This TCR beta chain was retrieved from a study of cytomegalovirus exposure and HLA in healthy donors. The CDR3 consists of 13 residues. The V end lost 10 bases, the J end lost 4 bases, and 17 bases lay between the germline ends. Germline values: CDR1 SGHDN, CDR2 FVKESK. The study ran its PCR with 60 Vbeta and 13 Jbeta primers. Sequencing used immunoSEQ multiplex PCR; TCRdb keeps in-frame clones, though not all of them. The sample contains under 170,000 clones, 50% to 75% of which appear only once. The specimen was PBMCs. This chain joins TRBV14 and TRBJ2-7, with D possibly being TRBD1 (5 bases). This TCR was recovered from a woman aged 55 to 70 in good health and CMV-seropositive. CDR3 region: CANLGHGVYEQYF. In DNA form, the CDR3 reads TGTGCCAATCTAGGACATGGGGTTTACGAGCAGTACTTC.